Shown below are 10 T cell receptor beta chains from a single sample sequenced in a study of blood T cell repertoires in COVID-19. Repertoires were generated with immunoSEQ multiplex PCR, while TCRdb's copy carries only in-frame clones and drops some. This table has about 210,000 clones, roughly 94% appearing once. The sample was peripheral blood. These receptors were collected from a man younger than 40 with acute or convalescent COVID-19.

The J gene is TRBJ1-4, the V gene TRBV27; D is perhaps TRBD1 (6 bases). This CDR3 region has 14 residues. V dropped 5 bases and J dropped 8 bases, with 15 bases sitting between them. Germline V lookup: CDR1 MNHEY, CDR2 SMNVEV (reference sequence). In DNA form, the CDR3 reads TGTGCCAGCAGTGTGACAGGACGGCGGGAAAAACTGTTTTTT. Its translation is CASSVTGRREKLFF.

This clone has only one observation. This rearrangement joins TRBV27 to TRBJ2-7, with TRBD1 identical over 7 bases. V lost 3 bases and J lost 11; bases outside the gene matches: 10. The germline gives CDR1 MNHEY, CDR2 SMNVEV (reference sequence). This CDR3 comprises 13 residues. Here the CDR3 DNA reads TGTGCCAGCAGTTTCTCCGGGACAGACCTCGAGTACTTC. This sequence encodes CASSFSGTDLEYF.

The rearrangement joins TRBV6-6 to TRBJ2-7; tentative D call: TRBD1 (6 bases). V was trimmed by 4 bases and J by 3 bases, leaving 16 bases between them. Germline V gene lookup returns CDR1 MNHNY and CDR2 SVGAGI (reference sequence). The CDR3 has 15 amino acids. The CDR3 bases are TGTGCCAGCAGTTTAACAGGGAACCCGGGCTACGAGCAGTACTTC. Protein: CASSLTGNPGYEQYF.

This clone showed up just once. The rearrangement joins TRBV6-5 to TRBJ1-2; tentatively, D is TRBD1 (5 bases). The CDR3 extends over 16 amino acids. Trimming stripped 1 base from V and 7 bases from J, with 19 bases between. Germline V gene data show CDR1 as MNHEY and CDR2 as SVGAGI. The CDR3 bases are TGTGCCAGCAGTTACTTCCAGGGAGGAGGGGTGGTTGGCTACACCTTC. The encoded protein is CASSYFQGGGVVGYTF.

This chain joins TRBV6-5 and TRBJ2-7; possibly TRBD1 for D (5 bases). The V and J ends lost 5 bases and 2 bases respectively, with 16 bases between them. The CDR3 is made up of 15 amino acids. The germline gives CDR1 MNHEY, CDR2 SVGAGI. The CDR3 reads CASSIQTVIPYEQYF. The CDR3 DNA follows: TGTGCCAGCAGTATACAGACAGTGATACCCTACGAGCAGTACTTC.

V gene TRBV30 combines with J gene TRBJ2-4, with 10 bases lining up with TRBD2. Germline CDR1 is GTSNPN and CDR2 is SVGIG (reference sequence). J lost 15 bases, V lost 2 bases, and 19 bases had no gene match. This CDR3 has 16 amino acids. Here the CDR3 DNA reads TGTGCCTGGAGTCACCCCGCGGGGCTAGCGGGAGTAGTCTCGTACTTC. It encodes CAWSHPAGLAGVVSYF.

The rearrangement links TRBV9 to TRBJ2-4, with TRBD2 identical over 7 bases. Germline CDR1 is SGDLS and CDR2 is YYNGEE. This CDR3 comprises 15 residues. Germline trimming cut 4 bases from V and 2 bases from J; bases unmatched to any gene: 6. The CDR3 is CASSRGDGSKNIQYF. In DNA, the CDR3 is TGTGCCAGCAGCCGGGGGGACGGGTCCAAAAACATTCAGTACTTC.

This clone was seen just once. This chain joins TRBV27 and TRBJ2-1, with TRBD2 as a possible D gene (6 bases). V shed 4 bases and J shed 5 bases, with 18 bases lying between them. Germline assignment: CDR1 MNHEY and CDR2 SMNVEV (reference sequence). CDR3 length: 16 residues. CDR3 sequence: CASSSPTDQRDNEQFF. DNA for the CDR3: TGTGCCAGCAGTTCTCCAACGGACCAGCGGGACAATGAGCAGTTCTTC.

The chain joins TRBV12-1 to TRBJ2-1; the table assigns TRBD2, which was not confirmed against the DNA. TRBV12-1 is classified as a pseudogene. CDR3 size: 15 residues. This chain's CDR3 is CASTNSGRAFNEQFF. CDR3 DNA: TGTGCCAGCACAAATAGCGGGAGGGCCTTCAATGAGCAGTTCTTC.

The chain is built from TRBV4-1 and TRBJ2-4; no firm D call. V was shortened by 4 bases and J by 0 bases, with 16 bases between the two germline ends. Germline assignment: CDR1 MGHRA and CDR2 YSYEKL. CDR3 length equals 17 residues. CDR3 protein: CASSLPDRRVAKNIQYF. CDR3 nucleotides: TGCGCCAGCAGCCTCCCCGACCGGAGAGTAGCCAAAAACATTCAGTACTTC.